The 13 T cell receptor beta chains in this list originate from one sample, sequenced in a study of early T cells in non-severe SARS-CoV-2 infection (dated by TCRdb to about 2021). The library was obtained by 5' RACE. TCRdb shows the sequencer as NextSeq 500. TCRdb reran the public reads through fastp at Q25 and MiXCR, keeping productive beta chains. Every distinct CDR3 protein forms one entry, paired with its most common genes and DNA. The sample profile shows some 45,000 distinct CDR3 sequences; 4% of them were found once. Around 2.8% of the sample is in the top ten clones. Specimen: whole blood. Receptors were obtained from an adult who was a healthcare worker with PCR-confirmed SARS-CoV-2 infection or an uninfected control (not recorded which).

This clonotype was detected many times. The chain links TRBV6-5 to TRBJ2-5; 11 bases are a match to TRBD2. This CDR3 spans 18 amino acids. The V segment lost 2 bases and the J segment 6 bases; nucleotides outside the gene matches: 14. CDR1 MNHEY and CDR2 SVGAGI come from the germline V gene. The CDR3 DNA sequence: TGTGCCAGCAGTTACGTTTGGGGCGTAGCGGGAGGGGGGCAGACCCAGTACTTC. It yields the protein CASSYVWGVAGGGQTQYF.

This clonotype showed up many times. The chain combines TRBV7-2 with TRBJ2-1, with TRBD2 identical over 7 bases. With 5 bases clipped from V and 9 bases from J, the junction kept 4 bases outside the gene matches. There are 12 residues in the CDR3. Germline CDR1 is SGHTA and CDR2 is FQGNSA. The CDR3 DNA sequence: TGTGCCAGCAGCGCTCTAGCGGCTGAGCAGTTCTTC. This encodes CASSALAAEQFF.

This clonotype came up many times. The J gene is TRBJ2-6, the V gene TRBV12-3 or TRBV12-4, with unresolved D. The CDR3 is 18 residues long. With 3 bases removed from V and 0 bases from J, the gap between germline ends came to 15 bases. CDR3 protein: CASSFYQAIISGANVLTF. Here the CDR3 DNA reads TGTGCCAGCAGTTTTTACCAGGCAATCATCTCTGGGGCCAACGTCCTGACTTTC.

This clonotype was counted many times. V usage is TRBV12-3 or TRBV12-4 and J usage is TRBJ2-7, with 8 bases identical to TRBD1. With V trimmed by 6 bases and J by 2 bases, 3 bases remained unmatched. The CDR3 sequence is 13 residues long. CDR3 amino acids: CASRVTGAYEQYF. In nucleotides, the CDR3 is TGTGCCAGCAGAGTGACAGGGGCCTACGAGCAGTACTTC.

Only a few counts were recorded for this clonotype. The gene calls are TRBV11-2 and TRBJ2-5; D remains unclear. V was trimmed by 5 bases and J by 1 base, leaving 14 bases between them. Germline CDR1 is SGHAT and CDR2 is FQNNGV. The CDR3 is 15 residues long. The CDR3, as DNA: TGTGCCAGCAGCGGGATACAGATCAGCCAAGAGACCCAGTACTTC. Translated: CASSGIQISQETQYF.

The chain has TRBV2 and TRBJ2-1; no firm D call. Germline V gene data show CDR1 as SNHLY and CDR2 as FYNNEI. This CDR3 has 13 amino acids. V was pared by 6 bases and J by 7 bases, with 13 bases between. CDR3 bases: TGTGCCAGCAGGGTGGGTTTGGGGAATGAGCAGTTCTTC. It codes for CASRVGLGNEQFF. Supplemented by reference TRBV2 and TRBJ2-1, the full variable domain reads EPEVTQTPSHQVTQMGQEVILRCVPISNHLYFYWYRQILGQKVEFLVSFYNNEISEKSEIFDDQFSVERPDGSNFTLKIRSTKLEDSAMYFCASRVGLGNEQFFGPGTRLTVL.

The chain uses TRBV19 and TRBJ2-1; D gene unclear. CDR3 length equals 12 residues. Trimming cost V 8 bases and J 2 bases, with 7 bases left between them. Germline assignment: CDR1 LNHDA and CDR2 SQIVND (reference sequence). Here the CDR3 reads CASSGTYNEQFF. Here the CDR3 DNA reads TGTGCCAGTTCCGGAACCTACAATGAGCAGTTCTTC.

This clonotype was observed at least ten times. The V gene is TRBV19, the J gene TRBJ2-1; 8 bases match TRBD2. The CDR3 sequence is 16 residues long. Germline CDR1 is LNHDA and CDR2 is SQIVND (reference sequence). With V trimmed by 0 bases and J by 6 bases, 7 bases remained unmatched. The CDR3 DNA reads TGTGCCAGTAGTATAGAGGCGGGGGGTTTTTCCAATGAGCAGTTCTTC. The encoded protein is CASSIEAGGFSNEQFF.

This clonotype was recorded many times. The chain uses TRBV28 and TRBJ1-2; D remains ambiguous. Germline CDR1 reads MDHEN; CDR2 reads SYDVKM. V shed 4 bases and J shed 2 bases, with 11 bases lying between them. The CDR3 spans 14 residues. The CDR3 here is CASSSTNSNYGYTF. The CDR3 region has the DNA TGTGCCAGCAGTTCCACAAACAGCAACTATGGCTACACCTTC.

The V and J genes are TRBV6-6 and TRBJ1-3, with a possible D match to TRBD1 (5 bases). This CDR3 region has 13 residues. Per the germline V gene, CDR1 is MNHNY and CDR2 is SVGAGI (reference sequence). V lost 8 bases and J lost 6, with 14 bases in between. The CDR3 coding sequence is TGTGCCAGCTGGGACCGAGGGAAAAACACCATATATTTT. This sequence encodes CASWDRGKNTIYF.

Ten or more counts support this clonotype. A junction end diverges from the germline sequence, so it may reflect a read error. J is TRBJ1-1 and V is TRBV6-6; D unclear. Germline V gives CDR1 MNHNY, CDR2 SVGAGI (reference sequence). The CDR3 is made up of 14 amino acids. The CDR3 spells CASGYSPSGTEAFF. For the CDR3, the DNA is TGTGCCAGCGGTTACTCCCCCTCGGGGACTGAAGCTTTCTTT.

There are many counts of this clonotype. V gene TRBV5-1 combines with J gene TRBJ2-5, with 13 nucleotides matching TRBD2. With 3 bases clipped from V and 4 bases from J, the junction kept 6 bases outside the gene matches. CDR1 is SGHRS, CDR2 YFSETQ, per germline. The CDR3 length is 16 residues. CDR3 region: CASSSRTSGSGETQYF. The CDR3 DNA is TGCGCCAGCAGCTCCAGGACTAGCGGGAGTGGAGAGACCCAGTACTTC.

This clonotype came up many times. CDR3: CASSFSTSGYEQYF. CDR3 sequence (DNA): TGTGCCAGCAGTTTTTCGACTAGCGGGTACGAGCAGTACTTC. The V gene is TRBV27, the J gene TRBJ2-7; TRBD2 agrees at 10 bases. The germline gives CDR1 MNHEY, CDR2 SMNVEV (reference sequence). The J segment lost 4 bases and the V segment lost 3 bases, leaving 3 bases of the junction unmatched. This CDR3 has 14 amino acids.